This T cell receptor beta chain is from a study of blood T cells in healthy people across ages. Using a J-beta primer mix together with a sample-barcoded 5' primer, a second PCR was run for about 7 to 12 cycles. Via MiXCR, TCRdb re-called the 5' RACE reads, giving one row per CDR3 protein. The sample lists under 2,000,000 distinct CDR3 sequences; just under 50% were seen once. The study's findings and limits: TCR beta diversity correlated strongly with naive T cell percentage.

This clonotype was recorded a few times. As yet, its antigen is unknown. Germline values: CDR1 MNHNY, CDR2 SVGAGI (reference sequence). The CDR3 covers 13 residues. With 1 base removed from V and 5 bases from J, the gap between germline ends came to 8 bases. The sample comprised blood. V and J are TRBV6-6 and TRBJ2-5, with D maybe TRBD1 (6 bases). The receptor's source is a woman aged 40 to 50 in good health. CDR3 sequence reads: CASSYYRAETQYF. The CDR3 DNA reads as TGTGCCAGCAGTTACTACAGGGCTGAGACCCAGTACTTC.